This TCR beta chain was documented in a study of beta chain features in type 1 diabetes. Sorting based on CD45RO/CCR7/CD25/CD127/CD95/CD27 separated CD4+ naive, central memory, regulatory and stem cell-like memory cells. Of note for this clone: What it binds is unknown.

General observations from the study: When Type 1 diabetes patients were examined, their TCRB CDR3s proved moderately but significantly shorter in all four CD4+ subsets. Fewer junction insertions and more nucleotide deletions appeared in type 1 diabetes patients.

This CDR3 is 17 amino acids long. The V gene end was trimmed by 6 bases and the J gene end by 9 bases; junction bases not matched to a gene: 12. Germline lookup yields CDR1 SGHNT and CDR2 YYREEE (reference sequence). As every portion of the isolated RNA was reverse transcribed, the sequencing read expressed TCRB transcripts. Measured with immunoSEQ multiplex PCR; TCRdb has only the in-frame clones, and not every one. Counted here are 300,000 to 450,000 clones, 15% to 20% occurring once; the ten biggest clones make up approximately 0.041%. The origin of this receptor is a woman between 18 and 29 years old in good health. V and J are TRBV5-4 and TRBJ2-1; 16 bases agree with TRBD2. The specimen was naive CD4+ T cells from blood. The CDR3 is CASNPPGLAGGPGEQFF. The CDR3 bases are TGTGCCAGCAACCCTCCGGGACTAGCGGGAGGGCCGGGTGAGCAGTTCTTC. Combining the CDR3 with reference TRBV5-4 and TRBJ2-1 gives the whole variable domain ETGVTQSPTHLIKTRGQQVTLRCSSQSGHNTVSWYQQALGQGPQFIFQYYREEENGRGNFPPRFSGLQFPNYSSELNVNALELDDSALYLCASNPPGLAGGPGEQFFGPGTRLTVL.